One sample yielded the 6 T cell receptor beta chains listed below, sequenced in a study of shared T cell receptors in the human thymus. Sequenced by immunoSEQ multiplex PCR; TCRdb stores in-frame clones only, minus some. The sample gives about 610,000 clones, around nine tenths of which show up once; over 0.008% is in the top ten. This sample was also put to use in a study of human thymus T cells.

The sequenced material came from thymocytes. Receptors were obtained from a boy younger than two with a congenital heart defect.

For the CDR3, the DNA is TGCGCCAGCAGTGAGTCGGTAGCGCCGGCCACTTACGAGCAGTACTTC. Its protein is CASSESVAPATYEQYF. V usage is TRBV10-1 and J usage is TRBJ2-7; a weak D match, TRBD2 (5 bases). The V end was cut by 0 bases, the J end by 4 bases, with 16 bases between. The CDR3 runs 16 residues. CDR1 is WNHNN, CDR2 SYGVQD, per germline (reference sequence).

The chain couples TRBV29-1 to TRBJ2-1, with D hard to call. CDR3 length: 15 residues. Looked up from germline, CDR1 is SQVTM and CDR2 is ANQGSEA. Trimming left V 2 bases short and J 2 bases short, with 13 bases between. DNA for the CDR3: TGCAGCGTTGAAAACCGGCGGAATCCCTACAATGAGCAGTTCTTC. It encodes CSVENRRNPYNEQFF.

V gene TRBV10-2 combines with J gene TRBJ1-2, with D perhaps matching TRBD1 (6 bases). Germline V lookup: CDR1 WSHSY, CDR2 SAAADI. The CDR3 contains 12 residues. V dropped 2 bases and J dropped 8 bases, with 9 bases sitting between them. The CDR3 loop reads CASSEGGAGYTF. The DNA of the CDR3 is TGCGCCAGCAGTGAGGGGGGCGCGGGCTACACCTTC.

This chain connects TRBV6-6 to TRBJ1-2; D is unclear. V was cut by 5 bases and J by 4 bases, with 14 bases left in between. This CDR3 region has 14 residues. Germline CDR1 is MNHNY and CDR2 is SVGAGI (reference sequence). The CDR3 nucleotides are TGTGCCAGCAGTCCGATTACAGTCTCCTATGGCTACACCTTC. Translated, it gives CASSPITVSYGYTF.

The gene calls are TRBV7-9 and TRBJ1-2; 8 positions agree with TRBD1. J gave up 0 bases and V 6 bases, and 6 bases lay outside the gene matches. The length of the CDR3 is 15 residues. Per germline, CDR1 SEHNR and CDR2 FQNEAQ (reference sequence). The chain's CDR3 is CASSVGTGTNYGYTF. CDR3 sequence (DNA): TGTGCCAGCAGTGTCGGGACAGGCACTAACTATGGCTACACCTTC.

This clone was seen once. The chain couples TRBV10-3 to TRBJ2-2; 7 positions agree with TRBD1. Germline V gene data show CDR1 as ENHRY and CDR2 as SYGVKD. CDR3 length: 14 residues. V gave up 5 bases and J gave up 1 base; unmatched junction bases: 1. The CDR3 protein is CAISNRGNTGELFF. In DNA form, the CDR3 reads TGTGCCATCAGTAACAGGGGGAACACCGGGGAGCTGTTTTTT.